Included here is one T cell receptor (beta chain) sequence, with context. This specimen comes from a study of regulatory T cells in long-lasting Graves disease. Specified time point: newly diagnosed GD, antithyroid drugs for less than 3 months. The TCR library was prepared using RNA isolated from PBMCs. Libraries of TCR beta came from iRepertoire HTBI primers plus Arm-PCR of CDR3 regions. TCRdb re-called the multiplex PCR reads through MiXCR, storing one row per CDR3 protein. The sample has hundreds of thousands of distinct CDR3 sequences, around a sixth seen once. The CDR3 contains 18 residues. V lost 3 bases and J 0 bases, leaving 15 bases between the germline ends. Per germline, CDR1 SNHLY and CDR2 FYNNEI.

The receptor was derived from a female donor with Graves disease. Sequenced material: peripheral blood mononuclear cells (PBMCs), taken at new diagnosis, from a patient treated with antithyroid drugs. This rearrangement joins TRBV2 to TRBJ1-6; D is undetermined. The CDR3 DNA is TGTGCCAGCAGTGAGGATAACGAGGACTTCTCCTATAATTCACCCCTCCACTTT. Translating gives CASSEDNEDFSYNSPLHF.